This T cell receptor (beta chain) was recovered during a study of long-term antiretroviral therapy in people with HIV. General observations from the study: Repertoires with HIV possessed tighter CDR3 length spans than those of controls.

There are a few counts of this clone. The antigen remains undetermined. Survey level was the resolution at which the v3.0 immunoSEQ assay ran. Sequencing used immunoSEQ multiplex PCR; TCRdb keeps in-frame clones, though not all of them. The profile shows 15,000 to 20,000 clones, roughly 78% of them singletons. Every one of the donors gave at least one pre-ART PBMC sample and at least two post-ART PBMC samples. This receptor was obtained from a woman between 40 and 50 years old with HIV. Sequencing was performed on unsorted PBMCs, taken at the start of antiretroviral therapy, before treatment.

In DNA, the CDR3 is TGTGCCAGCAGCCTCGGGACAGGTCTAAATTCACCCCTCCACTTT. This translates into CASSLGTGLNSPLHF. The chain employs TRBV4-2 and TRBJ1-6; TRBD1 matches 8 bases. CDR3 length: 15 residues. In germline, CDR1 is LGHNA, CDR2 YNFKEQ. With V trimmed by 4 bases and J by 7 bases, 6 bases remained unmatched.